A single sample is the source of the 27 T cell receptor beta chains below, sequenced in a study of shared T cell receptors in the human thymus. Some clones are missing from TCRdb's copy, which holds only in-frame ones; the method was immunoSEQ multiplex PCR. Of more than 550,000 clones listed, 70% to 90% are singletons. The data also belong to a second study, concerning human thymus T cells.

The source material was thymocytes. These receptors originate from a girl less than two years old with a congenital heart defect.

The chain combines TRBV29-1 with TRBJ2-3; a possible D gene is TRBD2 (6 bases). From germline, CDR1 is SQVTM and CDR2 ANQGSEA. Trimming removed 5 bases from V and 0 bases from J, with 21 bases in between. The CDR3 consists of 17 residues. The CDR3, as DNA: TGCAGCGTTCCCCCAAGGAAGCGGGCCCCGAGCACAGATACGCAGTATTTT. Translated, it gives CSVPPRKRAPSTDTQYF.

J is TRBJ1-1 and V is TRBV4-3; TRBD1 matches 8 bases. CDR1 LGHNA and CDR2 YSLEER come from the germline V gene. V dropped 4 bases and J dropped 0; count of bases not matched to a gene: 7. The CDR3 contains 16 residues. The CDR3 loop reads CASSPRTGPMNTEAFF. CDR3 in DNA: TGCGCCAGCAGCCCCCGGACAGGGCCCATGAACACTGAAGCTTTCTTT.

This clone occurred once. This specimen includes other DNA sequences encoding the same CDR3. The chain is built from TRBV4-1 and TRBJ1-5; the D is unclear. Between the trimmed V and J ends, which lost 1 base and 7 bases, there was a span of 5 bases. The CDR3 has 12 amino acids. CDR1 and CDR2 from the germline V gene are MGHRA and YSYEKL. The CDR3 protein is CASSQGRQPQHF. The CDR3 DNA sequence: TGCGCCAGCAGCCAAGGTCGGCAGCCCCAGCATTTT.

The CDR3 loop reads CASSALGSGSEAFF. The CDR3 coding sequence is TGCGCCAGCAGCGCGCTGGGGTCGGGATCTGAAGCTTTCTTT. The chain recombines TRBV5-1 with TRBJ1-1; D is uncertain. The CDR3 sequence is 14 residues long. Germline V CDR1 and CDR2: SGHRS, YFSETQ. With 4 bases removed from V and 6 bases from J, the gap between germline ends came to 16 bases.

The chain couples TRBV6-5 to TRBJ1-2; perhaps TRBD1 as D (5 bases). CDR3 length: 13 amino acids. From germline, CDR1 is MNHEY and CDR2 SVGAGI. The V end was cut by 7 bases, the J end by 8 bases, with 17 bases between. The CDR3 region has the DNA TGTGCCAGCACCCCGGGGGGGGTAGGCGGCTACACCTTC. Its translation: CASTPGGVGGYTF.

V gene TRBV30 combines with J gene TRBJ1-3; D might be TRBD1 (5 bases). Germline V gene sequence: CDR1 GTSNPN, CDR2 SVGIG (reference sequence). There are 17 residues in the CDR3. With 4 bases removed from V and 0 bases from J, the gap between germline ends came to 19 bases. The CDR3 region is CAWKPAGECYSGNTIYF. CDR3 DNA sequence: TGTGCCTGGAAGCCCGCGGGGGAGTGCTACTCTGGAAACACCATATATTTT.

This rearrangement joins TRBV27 to TRBJ1-5, with 7 bases that match TRBD1. With V trimmed by 7 bases and J by 3 bases, 6 bases remained unmatched. The CDR3 is 14 amino acids. Germline V lookup: CDR1 MNHEY, CDR2 SMNVEV (reference sequence). This CDR3 reads CASMSGGANQPQHF. The CDR3 region has the DNA TGTGCCAGCATGTCAGGGGGTGCCAATCAGCCCCAGCATTTT.

The CDR3 spells CASSTIAGVGGETQYF. In DNA, the CDR3 is TGTGCCAGCAGCACAATAGCGGGGGTCGGAGGGGAGACCCAGTACTTC. The gene calls are TRBV7-2 and TRBJ2-5, with 9 bases matching TRBD2. V dropped 5 bases and J dropped 5; count of bases not matched to a gene: 12. The CDR3 spans 16 residues. The germline V gene encodes CDR1 SGHTA and CDR2 FQGNSA.

The chain has TRBV15 and TRBJ2-1; TRBD1 might be the D (6 bases). The CDR3 is 19 residues long. The V end was cut by 0 bases, the J end by 5 bases, with 23 bases between. From germline, CDR1 is LNHNV and CDR2 YYDKDF (reference sequence). CDR3: CATSRDGGGFGDTNNEQFF. In nucleotides, the CDR3 is TGTGCCACCAGCAGAGATGGGGGCGGGTTTGGGGATACCAACAATGAGCAGTTCTTC.

The V and J genes are TRBV2 and TRBJ1-5; TRBD1 matches 8 bases. Germline CDR1 reads SNHLY; CDR2 reads FYNNEI. The CDR3 contains 17 residues. V shed 6 bases, J shed 0 bases, and the junction held 10 bases outside the gene matches. DNA for the CDR3: TGTGCCAGCAGGACGGACAGGGATACTAATAGCAATCAGCCCCAGCATTTT. It codes for CASRTDRDTNSNQPQHF.

This clone was observed a handful of times. This chain joins TRBV4-1 and TRBJ2-3; 9 nucleotides match TRBD2. Germline trimming cut 2 bases from V and 3 bases from J; bases unmatched to any gene: 9. Germline-derived CDR1 and CDR2 are MGHRA and YSYEKL. The CDR3 loop spans 17 amino acids. This CDR3 is CASSQPQLAGNTDTQYF. CDR3 DNA sequence: TGCGCCAGCAGCCAACCCCAACTAGCGGGCAATACAGATACGCAGTATTTT.

The chain combines TRBV5-1 with TRBJ2-5; 7 bases align to TRBD2. V was clipped by 0 bases and J by 2 bases; unmatched bases: 7. This CDR3 is built from 16 residues. Germline CDR1 reads SGHRS; CDR2 reads YFSETQ. CDR3 loop: CASSLECQGGQETQYF. CDR3 DNA sequence: TGCGCCAGCAGCTTGGAATGTCAGGGAGGGCAAGAGACCCAGTACTTC. Full variable domain (remainder filled in from reference TRBV5-1 and TRBJ2-5): KAGVTQTPRYLIKTRGQQVTLSCSPISGHRSVSWYQQTPGQGLQFLFEYFSETQRNKGNFPGRFSGRQFSNSRSEMNVSTLELGDSALYLCASSLECQGGQETQYFGPGTRLLVL.

The J gene is TRBJ2-4, the V gene TRBV2; D remains unclear. This CDR3 is 13 amino acids long. Germline CDR1 is SNHLY and CDR2 is FYNNEI. V was clipped by 1 base and J by 7 bases, with 8 bases between them. CDR3 nucleotides: TGTGCCAGCAGTGAAGGAACAGTCAACATTCAGTACTTC. Its translation is CASSEGTVNIQYF.

This CDR3 is CASSRGPPYEQYF. The CDR3, as DNA: TGCGCCAGCAGTCGGGGTCCTCCCTACGAGCAGTACTTC. J is TRBJ2-7 and V is TRBV5-1; the D gene is possibly TRBD2 (5 bases). Trimming removed 5 bases from V and 2 bases from J, with 11 bases in between. Germline V gives CDR1 SGHRS, CDR2 YFSETQ. CDR3 length equals 13 residues.

Only one count was recorded for this clone. The chain is built from TRBV2 and TRBJ1-4, with D maybe TRBD1 (6 bases). CDR1 is SNHLY and CDR2 is FYNNEI in the germline V gene. The CDR3 contains 20 residues. The V end lost 2 bases, the J end lost 5 bases, and 27 bases lay between the germline ends. The CDR3 DNA sequence: TGTGCCAGCAGTGAAATCTCCGGGACAAACACCTCAAGGGCAAATGAAAAACTGTTTTTT. Translation: CASSEISGTNTSRANEKLFF.

The V and J genes are TRBV19 and TRBJ1-2; 9 nucleotides align to TRBD1. The CDR3 is made up of 13 amino acids. Germline assignment: CDR1 LNHDA and CDR2 SQIVND (reference sequence). V shed 9 bases, J shed 0 bases, and the junction held 2 bases outside the gene matches. CDR3 region: CASRTGANYGYTF. The CDR3 nucleotides read TGTGCCAGCAGGACAGGGGCTAACTATGGCTACACCTTC.

The rearrangement uses TRBV5-6 and TRBJ1-1, with 7 bases identical to TRBD1. CDR3 size: 16 residues. V shed 4 bases, J shed 1 base, and the junction held 10 bases outside the gene matches. CDR1 and CDR2 (germline): SGHDT, YYEEEE. The CDR3 nucleotides are TGTGCCAGCAGCGGAAAACTGACAGGGTGGAACACTGAAGCTTTCTTT. Its translation is CASSGKLTGWNTEAFF.

V is TRBV14 and J is TRBJ2-6; D possibly corresponds to TRBD1 (6 bases). The V end was cut by 0 bases, the J end by 0 bases, with 21 bases between. Looked up from germline, CDR1 is SGHDN and CDR2 is FVKESK. The CDR3 sequence is 21 residues long. The CDR3 bases are TGTGCCAGCAGCCAAGATCATCCTAGGACAGATCCAATCTCTGGGGCCAACGTCCTGACTTTC. It codes for CASSQDHPRTDPISGANVLTF.

The chain uses TRBV28 and TRBJ2-7, with D uncertain. From germline, CDR1 is MDHEN and CDR2 SYDVKM. Between the trimmed V and J ends, which lost 3 bases and 2 bases, there was a span of 20 bases. The CDR3 loop spans 17 amino acids. The CDR3 sequence: CASSLGWRWSSPYEQYF. Here the CDR3 DNA reads TGTGCCAGCAGTTTGGGTTGGAGATGGAGTTCTCCCTACGAGCAGTACTTC. Drawing the rest from reference TRBV28 and TRBJ2-7, the complete variable domain is DVKVTQSSRYLVKRTGEKVFLECVQDMDHENMFWYRQDPGLGLRLIYFSYDVKMKEKGDIPEGYSVSREKKERFSLILESASTNQTSMYLCASSLGWRWSSPYEQYFGPGTRLTVT.

The chain recombines TRBV5-4 with TRBJ1-1, with 8 bases aligning to TRBD1. The CDR3 contains 16 residues. J gave up 7 bases and V 2 bases, and 13 bases lay outside the gene matches. Per the germline V gene, CDR1 is SGHNT and CDR2 is YYREEE (reference sequence). CDR3 bases: TGTGCCAGCAGCTTTAAGGTTCGGGCAGGGGGCTATGAAGCTTTCTTT. It encodes CASSFKVRAGGYEAFF.

This chain joins TRBV6-1 and TRBJ1-5; 7 nucleotides match TRBD1. In germline, CDR1 is MNHNS, CDR2 SASEGT. The CDR3 length is 17 residues. Unmatched junction bases numbered 10, after V lost 0 bases and J lost 5 bases. The DNA of the CDR3 is TGTGCCAGCAGTGAAGCCAGCTACGGGGACAGAGATCAGCCCCAGCATTTT. It yields the protein CASSEASYGDRDQPQHF.

The CDR3 DNA reads as TGTGCCAGCAGTGCCCGACAGGGCCAAGAGACTGAAGCTTTCTTT. It yields the protein CASSARQGQETEAFF. V usage is TRBV2 and J usage is TRBJ1-1; the match to TRBD1 covers 7 bases. The CDR3 is made up of 15 amino acids. V was pared by 4 bases and J by 5 bases, with 10 bases of the junction left unmatched. Germline V CDR1 and CDR2: SNHLY, FYNNEI. Drawing the rest from reference TRBV2 and TRBJ1-1, the complete variable domain is EPEVTQTPSHQVTQMGQEVILRCVPISNHLYFYWYRQILGQKVEFLVSFYNNEISEKSEIFDDQFSVERPDGSNFTLKIRSTKLEDSAMYFCASSARQGQETEAFFGQGTRLTVV.

This clone was counted once. The chain employs TRBV11-2 and TRBJ2-3; a weak D match, TRBD1 (5 bases). The CDR3 runs to 16 residues. Trimming took off 2 bases at V and 2 bases at J, with 14 bases between the two ends. Germline V gene lookup returns CDR1 SGHAT and CDR2 FQNNGV. Here the CDR3 reads CASSLNQDKYTDTQYF. The CDR3 nucleotides are TGTGCCAGCAGCTTAAATCAGGACAAATACACAGATACGCAGTATTTT.

The chain carries TRBV2 and TRBJ1-2; 11 bases fit TRBD1. Per germline, CDR1 SNHLY and CDR2 FYNNEI. The CDR3 runs 14 residues. J gave up 6 bases and V 4 bases, and 4 bases lay outside the gene matches. CDR3 bases: TGTGCCAGCAGTGTTGGGACAGGGGGTCATGGCTACACCTTC. Protein: CASSVGTGGHGYTF.

The J gene is TRBJ1-2, the V gene TRBV28; D uncertain. This CDR3 has 14 residues. Germline CDR1 is MDHEN and CDR2 is SYDVKM. V shed 5 bases and J shed 4 bases, with 14 bases lying between them. The CDR3 reads CASSNAGNLYGYTF. In nucleotides, the CDR3 is TGTGCCAGCAGTAACGCCGGGAACCTCTATGGCTACACCTTC.

V gene TRBV27 combines with J gene TRBJ1-6, with D possibly TRBD1 on 5 matching bases. The CDR3 consists of 16 residues. V shed 1 base and J shed 9 bases, with 16 bases lying between them. The germline CDR1 and CDR2 sequences are MNHEY and SMNVEV (reference sequence). CDR3 bases: TGTGCCAGCAGTTTATTTGCGGGGCAATTGAGTTCACCCCTCCACTTT. This sequence encodes CASSLFAGQLSSPLHF.

This clone was recorded a few times. The junction differs from germline at one of its ends, possibly a read error. The chain employs TRBV5-6 and TRBJ1-6; D is unclear. The CDR3 runs to 13 residues. Germline CDR1 SGHDT, CDR2 YYEEEE. The DNA of the CDR3 is TGTGCCAGCAGCCTCTCCGATAATTCACCCCTCCACTTT. Its protein is CASSLSDNSPLHF. The full variable domain, with the rest looked up from reference TRBV5-6 and TRBJ1-6, is DAGVTQSPTHLIKTRGQQVTLRCSPKSGHDTVSWYQQALGQGPQFIFQYYEEEERQRGNFPDRFSGHQFPNYSSELNVNALLLGDSALYLCASSLSDNSPLHFGNGTRLTVT.